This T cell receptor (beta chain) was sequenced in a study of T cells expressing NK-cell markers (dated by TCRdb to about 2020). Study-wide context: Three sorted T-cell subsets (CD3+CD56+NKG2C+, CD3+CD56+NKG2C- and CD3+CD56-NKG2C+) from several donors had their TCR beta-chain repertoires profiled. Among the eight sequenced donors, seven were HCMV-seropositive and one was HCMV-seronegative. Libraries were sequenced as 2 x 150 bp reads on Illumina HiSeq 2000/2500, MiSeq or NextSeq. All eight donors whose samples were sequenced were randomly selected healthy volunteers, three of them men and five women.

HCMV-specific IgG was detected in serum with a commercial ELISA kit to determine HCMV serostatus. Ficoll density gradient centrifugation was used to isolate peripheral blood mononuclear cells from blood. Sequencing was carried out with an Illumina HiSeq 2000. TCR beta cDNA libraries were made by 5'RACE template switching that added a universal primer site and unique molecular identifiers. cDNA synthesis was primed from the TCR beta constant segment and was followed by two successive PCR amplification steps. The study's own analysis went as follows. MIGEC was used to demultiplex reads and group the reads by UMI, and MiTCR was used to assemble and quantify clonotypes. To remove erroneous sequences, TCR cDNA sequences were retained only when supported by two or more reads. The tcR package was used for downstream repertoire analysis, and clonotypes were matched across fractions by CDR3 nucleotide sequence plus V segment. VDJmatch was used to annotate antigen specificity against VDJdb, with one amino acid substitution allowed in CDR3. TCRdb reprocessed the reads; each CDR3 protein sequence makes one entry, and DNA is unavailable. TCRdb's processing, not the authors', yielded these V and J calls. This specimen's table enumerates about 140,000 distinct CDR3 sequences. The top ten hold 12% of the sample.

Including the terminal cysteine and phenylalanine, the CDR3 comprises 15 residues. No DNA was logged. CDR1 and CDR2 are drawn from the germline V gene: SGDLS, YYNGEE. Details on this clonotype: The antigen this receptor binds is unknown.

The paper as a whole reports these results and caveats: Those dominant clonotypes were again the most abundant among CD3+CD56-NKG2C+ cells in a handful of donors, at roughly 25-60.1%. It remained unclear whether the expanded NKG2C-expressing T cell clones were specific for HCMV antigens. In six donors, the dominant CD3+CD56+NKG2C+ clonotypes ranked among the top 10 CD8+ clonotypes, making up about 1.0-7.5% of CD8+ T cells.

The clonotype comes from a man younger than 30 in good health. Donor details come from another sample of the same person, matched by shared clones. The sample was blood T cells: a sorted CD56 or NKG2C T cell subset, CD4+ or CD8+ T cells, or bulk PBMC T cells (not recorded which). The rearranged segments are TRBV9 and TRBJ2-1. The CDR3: CASSQDFGLHNEQFF.